This record covers a single T cell receptor (beta chain). Its antigen is still unknown. V trimming: 2 bases; J trimming: 2 bases; junction bases outside the gene matches: 6. The CDR3 loop spans 15 amino acids. Germline assignment: CDR1 SGHDT and CDR2 YYEEEE. This specimen belongs to a study of cytomegalovirus exposure and HLA in healthy donors. Study overall: In a later analysis, it was reported that the 120 validation repertoires had been produced on the same platform as the 700 or so repertoires belonging to the first cohort. Study conclusions and caveats: According to a subsequent analysis, TCR clusters from the first cohort were inclined to appear together in the roughly 130 validation repertoires. According to the study, about 180 TCR beta chains were cytomegalovirus-associated.

Only in-frame clones appear in the TCRdb table, and some are missing; sequencing was by immunoSEQ multiplex PCR. The sample includes fewer than 250,000 clones, approximately 87% of them seen just once. V gene TRBV5-6 combines with J gene TRBJ1-2, with TRBD1 matching 7 bases. The material sequenced was PBMCs. The source is a man aged 18 to 30 in good health and CMV-seronegative. Here the CDR3 reads CASSLRPGQNYGYTF. The CDR3 coding sequence is TGTGCCAGCAGCTTACGACCGGGACAGAACTATGGCTACACCTTC. Filled out from reference TRBV5-6 and TRBJ1-2, the complete variable domain reads DAGVTQSPTHLIKTRGQQVTLRCSPKSGHDTVSWYQQALGQGPQFIFQYYEEEERQRGNFPDRFSGHQFPNYSSELNVNALLLGDSALYLCASSLRPGQNYGYTFGSGTRLTVV.